This TCR beta chain was captured in a study of T cells in Graves' hyperthyroidism and ophthalmopathy. On the study more broadly: Peripheral blood was obtained at initial diagnosis, preceding any treatment.

From germline, CDR1 is SNHLY and CDR2 FYNNEI. The CDR3 length is 14 residues. The PBMCs studied were ones that came from roughly 9.4 ml fresh peripheral blood. This clonotype has just a few counts. Being one base from a much bigger clone, this may be a read error. Amplification of TCR beta CDR3 regions used RNA as the template. Initially, a first-round RT-PCR of the TCR CDR3 employed the HTBI primer set. TCRdb reanalysed the multiplex PCR reads using MiXCR and keeps one entry per CDR3 protein. The repertoire includes about 480,000 distinct CDR3 sequences, about 24% of them detected once, and around 10% sits in the top ten.

This chain joins TRBV2 and TRBJ1-5; the D gene is possibly TRBD1 (6 bases). The specimen was blood. This receptor was taken from a woman aged 25 to 39 with Graves' ophthalmopathy. CDR3 coding DNA: TGTGCCTCCAAGGGGGGCACGAGCAATCAGCCCCATCATTTT. It translates to CASKGGTSNQPHHF. Variable domain in full (rest from reference TRBV2 and TRBJ1-5): EPEVTQTPSHQVTQMGQEVILRCVPISNHLYFYWYRQILGQKVEFLVSFYNNEISEKSEIFDDQFSVERPDGSNFTLKIRSTKLEDSAMYFCASKGGTSNQPHHFGDGTRLSIL.